A single T cell receptor beta chain is shown here with its context. As yet, its antigen is unknown. The data derive from a study of vaccination and CD4 T cells after COVID-19. On the study more broadly: Nasal swab PCR had shown SARS-CoV-2 positivity in the convalescent patients (roughly 9 mild cases, one severe case).

The CDR3 contains 13 residues. V shed 5 bases and J shed 5 bases, with 16 bases lying between them. Germline V gene lookup returns CDR1 DFQATT and CDR2 SNEGSKA (reference sequence). The Oncomine TCR Beta short-read assay was applied to DNA of cultured CD4+ T cells. TCRdb fed the PCR reads into MiXCR, producing one record per CDR3 protein. The sample yields under 15,000 distinct CDR3 sequences, roughly half seen once. The treatment was: approximately 9-day PBMC culture with coronavirus spike peptide pools or control peptides (ViraFEST assay). Peptide pools at 8.5 to 10 ug/ml, together with around 10 IU/ml IL-2, were added to cultures of 1.5 million to 2.5 million PBMCs per well.

The clonotype originates from a human donor who had recovered from COVID-19. Sequencing input: CD4+ T cells from blood, cultured in vitro. The rearrangement links TRBV20-1 to TRBJ2-7; D is perhaps TRBD1 or TRBD2 (6 bases each). CDR3 bases: TGCAGTGCTCGAAAGGGGGGAAGGGACGAGCAGTACTTC. Its translation is CSARKGGRDEQYF.